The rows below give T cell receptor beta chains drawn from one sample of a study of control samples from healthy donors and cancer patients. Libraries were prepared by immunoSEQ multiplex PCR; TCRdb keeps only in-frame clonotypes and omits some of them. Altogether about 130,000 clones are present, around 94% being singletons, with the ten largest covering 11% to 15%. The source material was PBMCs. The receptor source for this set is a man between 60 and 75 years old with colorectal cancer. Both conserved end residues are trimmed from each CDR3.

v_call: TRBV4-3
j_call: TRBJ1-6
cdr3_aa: ASSQEMGSGHSPLH

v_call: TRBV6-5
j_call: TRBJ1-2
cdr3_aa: ASSYSSRYGYT

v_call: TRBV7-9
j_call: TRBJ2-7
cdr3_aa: ASSSSGPYEQY

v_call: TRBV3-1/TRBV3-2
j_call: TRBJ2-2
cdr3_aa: ASSQDANAGELF

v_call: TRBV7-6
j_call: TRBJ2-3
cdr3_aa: ASSPRDRPTDTQY

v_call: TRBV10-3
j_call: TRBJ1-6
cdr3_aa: AISGTGRDSYNSPLH

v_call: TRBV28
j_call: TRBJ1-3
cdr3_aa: ASSLGGQGPGNTIY

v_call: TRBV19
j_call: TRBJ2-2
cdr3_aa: ASSMSGGTGELF

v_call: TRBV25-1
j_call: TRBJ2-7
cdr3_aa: ASSGGLLAYEQY

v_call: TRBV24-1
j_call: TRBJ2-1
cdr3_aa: ATSDSGEQF

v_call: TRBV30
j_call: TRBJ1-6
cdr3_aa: AWSVSTPPGSSYNSPLH

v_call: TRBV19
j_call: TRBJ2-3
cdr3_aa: ASSIGQPTSTDTQY

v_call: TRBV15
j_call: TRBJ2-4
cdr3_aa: ATSFRTGKNIQY

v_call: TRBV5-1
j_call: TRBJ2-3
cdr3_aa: ASSLADRSTDTQY

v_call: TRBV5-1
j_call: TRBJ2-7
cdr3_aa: ASSIGTGGPTNPYEQY

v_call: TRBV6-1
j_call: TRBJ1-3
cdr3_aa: ASSELGENTIY

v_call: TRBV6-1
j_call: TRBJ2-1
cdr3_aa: ASSEGLAGYNEQF

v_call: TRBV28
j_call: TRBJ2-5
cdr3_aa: ASSDRGGETQY

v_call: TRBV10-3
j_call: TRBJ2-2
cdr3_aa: ATPGAGNTGELF

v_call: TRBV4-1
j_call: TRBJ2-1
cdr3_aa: ASSQGTSGGNEQF

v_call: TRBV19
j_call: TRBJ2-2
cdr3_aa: ASSIETSVPGELF

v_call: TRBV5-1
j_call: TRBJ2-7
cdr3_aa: ASSTLGDYEQY

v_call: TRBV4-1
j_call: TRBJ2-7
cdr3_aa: ASSSLAGGNHEQY

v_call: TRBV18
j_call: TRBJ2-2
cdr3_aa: ASSPPKGGFNTGELF

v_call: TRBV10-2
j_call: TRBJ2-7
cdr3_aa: ASSEQGSGEQY

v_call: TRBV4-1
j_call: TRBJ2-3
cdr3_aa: ASSQGPLVASTDTQY

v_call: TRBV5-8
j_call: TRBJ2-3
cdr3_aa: ASSLGQGVTDTQY

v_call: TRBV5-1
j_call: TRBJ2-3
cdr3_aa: ASSSGTGNGDTQY

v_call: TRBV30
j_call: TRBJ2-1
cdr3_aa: AWSVGLVSGGTYNEQF

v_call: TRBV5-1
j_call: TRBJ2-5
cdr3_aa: ASSFGTLKETQY

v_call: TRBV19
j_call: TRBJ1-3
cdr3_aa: ASSIDHEGFSGNTIY

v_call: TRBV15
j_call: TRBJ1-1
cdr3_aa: ATGGTTEAF

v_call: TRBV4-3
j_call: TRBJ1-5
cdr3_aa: ASSQEDGTGQRRSNQPQH

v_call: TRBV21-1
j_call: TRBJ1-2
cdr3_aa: ASSKEKDRGSNYGYT

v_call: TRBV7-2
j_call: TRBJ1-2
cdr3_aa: ASSLVEGREYGYT

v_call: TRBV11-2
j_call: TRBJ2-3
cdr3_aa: ASSPIRQGAVDTQY

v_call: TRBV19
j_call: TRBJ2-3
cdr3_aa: ASSLAGFTDTQY

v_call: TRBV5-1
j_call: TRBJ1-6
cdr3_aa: ASSLAGQGYSPLH

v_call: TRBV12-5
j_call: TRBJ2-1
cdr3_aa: ASGGSGTSGFNEQF

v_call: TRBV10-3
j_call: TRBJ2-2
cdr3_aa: AISSEGTGELF

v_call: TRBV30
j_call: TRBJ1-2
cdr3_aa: AWSLSQGAYGYT

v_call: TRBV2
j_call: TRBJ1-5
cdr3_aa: ASSSVGRGLEPQH

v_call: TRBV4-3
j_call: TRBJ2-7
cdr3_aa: ASSQDRHASYEQY

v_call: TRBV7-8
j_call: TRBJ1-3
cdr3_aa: ASSLDAPSGNTIY

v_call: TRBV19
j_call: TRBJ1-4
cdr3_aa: ASSNGATNEKLF

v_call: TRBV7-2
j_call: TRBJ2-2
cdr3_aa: ASSLQGLNTGELF

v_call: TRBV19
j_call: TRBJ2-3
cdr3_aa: ASSIQGASDTQY

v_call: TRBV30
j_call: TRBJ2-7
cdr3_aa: AWGGAGYEQY

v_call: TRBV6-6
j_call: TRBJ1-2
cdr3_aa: ASSLDGYT

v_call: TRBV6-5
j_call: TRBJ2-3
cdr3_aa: ASSSSGSTDTQY